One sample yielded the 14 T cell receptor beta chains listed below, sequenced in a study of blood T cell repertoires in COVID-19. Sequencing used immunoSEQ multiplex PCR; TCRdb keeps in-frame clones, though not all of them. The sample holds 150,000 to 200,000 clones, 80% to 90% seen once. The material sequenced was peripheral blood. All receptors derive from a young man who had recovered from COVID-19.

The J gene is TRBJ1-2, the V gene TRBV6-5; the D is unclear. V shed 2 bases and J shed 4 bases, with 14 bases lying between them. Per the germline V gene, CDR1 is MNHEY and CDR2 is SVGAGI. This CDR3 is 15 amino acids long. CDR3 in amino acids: CASSYAVGSVYGYTF. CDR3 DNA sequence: TGTGCCAGCAGTTACGCGGTAGGGAGCGTCTATGGCTACACCTTC.

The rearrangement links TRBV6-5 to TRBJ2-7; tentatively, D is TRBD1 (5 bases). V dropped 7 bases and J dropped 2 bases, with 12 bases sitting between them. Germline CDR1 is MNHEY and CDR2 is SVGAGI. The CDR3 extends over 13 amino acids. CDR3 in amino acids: CASMGQAAYEQYF. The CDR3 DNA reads TGTGCCAGCATGGGGCAGGCCGCCTACGAGCAGTACTTC.

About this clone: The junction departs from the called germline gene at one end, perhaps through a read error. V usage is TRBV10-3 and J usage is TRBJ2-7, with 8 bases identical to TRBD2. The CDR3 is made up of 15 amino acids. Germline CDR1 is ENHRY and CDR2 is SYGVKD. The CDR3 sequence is CAISDPSAGEWARDF. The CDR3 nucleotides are TGTGCCATCAGTGACCCATCAGCGGGAGAGTGGGCGCGAGACTTC.

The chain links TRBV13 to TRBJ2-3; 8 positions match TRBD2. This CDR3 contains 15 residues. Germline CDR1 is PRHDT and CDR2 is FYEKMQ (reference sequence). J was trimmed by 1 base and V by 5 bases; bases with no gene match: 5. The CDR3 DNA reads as TGTGCCAGCAGCGCACTAGCGGAGGGCACAGATACGCAGTATTTT. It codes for CASSALAEGTDTQYF.

The CDR3 loop is CASSLVEDTQYF. CDR3 nucleotide sequence: TGTGCCAGCAGTCTCGTAGAAGATACGCAGTATTTT. V gene TRBV2 combines with J gene TRBJ2-3; no reliable D call. The CDR3 extends over 12 amino acids. V was clipped by 5 bases and J by 5 bases, with 8 bases between them. CDR1 is SNHLY and CDR2 is FYNNEI in the germline V gene.

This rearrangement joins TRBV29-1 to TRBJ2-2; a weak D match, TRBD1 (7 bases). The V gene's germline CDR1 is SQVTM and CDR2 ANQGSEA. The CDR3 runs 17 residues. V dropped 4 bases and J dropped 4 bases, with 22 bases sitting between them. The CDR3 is CSVAGQEGGLGTGELFF. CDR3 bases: TGCAGCGTTGCTGGACAGGAGGGCGGCTTAGGCACCGGGGAGCTGTTTTTT.

The CDR3 bases are TGTGCCAGCAGTTTAGGGCTCGGGAACACCTTC. Translation: CASSLGLGNTF. The chain links TRBV12-3 or TRBV12-4 to TRBJ1-2; D gene ambiguous. The V end was cut by 1 base, the J end by 12 bases, with 9 bases between. The CDR3 has 11 residues.

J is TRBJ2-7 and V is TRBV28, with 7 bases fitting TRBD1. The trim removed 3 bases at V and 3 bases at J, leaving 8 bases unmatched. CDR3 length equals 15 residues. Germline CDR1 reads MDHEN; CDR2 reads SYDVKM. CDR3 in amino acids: CASSLIRDRNYEQYF. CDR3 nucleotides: TGTGCCAGCAGTTTGATTAGGGACAGAAACTACGAGCAGTACTTC.

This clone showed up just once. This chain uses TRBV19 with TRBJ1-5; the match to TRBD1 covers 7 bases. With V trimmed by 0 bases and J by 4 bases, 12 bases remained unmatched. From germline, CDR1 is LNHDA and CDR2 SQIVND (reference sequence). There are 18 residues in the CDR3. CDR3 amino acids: CASSIDPPADRVNQPQHF. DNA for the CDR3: TGTGCCAGTAGTATAGATCCGCCGGCTGACAGGGTTAATCAGCCCCAGCATTTT.

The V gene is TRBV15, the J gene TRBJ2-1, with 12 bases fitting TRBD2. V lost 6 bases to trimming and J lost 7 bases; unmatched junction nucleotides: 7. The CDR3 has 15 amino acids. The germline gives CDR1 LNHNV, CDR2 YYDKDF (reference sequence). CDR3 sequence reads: CATRATSGRVNEQFF. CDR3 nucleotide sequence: TGTGCCACCAGGGCGACTAGCGGGAGAGTTAATGAGCAGTTCTTC.

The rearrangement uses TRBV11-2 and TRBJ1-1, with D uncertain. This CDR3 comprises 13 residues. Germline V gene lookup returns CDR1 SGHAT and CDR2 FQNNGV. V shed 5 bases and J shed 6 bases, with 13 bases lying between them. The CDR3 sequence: CASSPIRVPEAFF. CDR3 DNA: TGTGCCAGCAGCCCTATTCGGGTCCCTGAAGCTTTCTTT.

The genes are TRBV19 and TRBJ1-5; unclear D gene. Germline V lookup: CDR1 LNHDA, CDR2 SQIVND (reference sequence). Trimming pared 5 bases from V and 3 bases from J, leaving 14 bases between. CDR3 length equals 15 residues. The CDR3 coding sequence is TGTGCCAGTAGTGTGGCCCGACAAATCAATCAGCCCCAGCATTTT. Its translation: CASSVARQINQPQHF.

CDR3 in amino acids: CASSYRLNSYEQYF. As DNA, the CDR3 is TGTGCCAGCAGTTACAGACTGAACTCCTACGAGCAGTACTTC. The V call is TRBV6-5, the J call TRBJ2-7; D is uncertain. The CDR3 has 14 residues. Germline V gene lookup returns CDR1 MNHEY and CDR2 SVGAGI. V was trimmed by 2 bases and J by 0 bases, leaving 8 bases between them.

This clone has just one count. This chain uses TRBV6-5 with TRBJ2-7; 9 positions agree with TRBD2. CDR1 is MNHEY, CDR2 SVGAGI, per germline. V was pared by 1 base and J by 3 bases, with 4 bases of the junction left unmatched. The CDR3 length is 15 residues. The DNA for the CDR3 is TGTGCCAGCAGTTACTTGGCGGGAGGGTACTACGAGCAGTACTTC. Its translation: CASSYLAGGYYEQYF.